Below, 29 T cell receptor beta chains from the same sample are listed, as sequenced in a study of OX40 agonist ivuxolimab in advanced cancers. The repertoire was sequenced with immunoSEQ multiplex PCR; TCRdb's copy has only in-frame clones and lacks some. This sample has over 55,000 clones, with roughly three quarters found just once. Here the sequenced sample was CD4+ or CD8+ T cells sorted from blood, taken in a trial of the OX40 agonist ivuxolimab. Source of these receptors: an adult with an advanced solid tumor such as melanoma, head and neck, liver or kidney cancer.

The V and J genes are TRBV2 and TRBJ1-5; 7 nucleotides line up with TRBD1. The CDR3 is 14 amino acids. V lost 6 bases and J lost 5; bases outside the gene matches: 7. In germline, CDR1 is SNHLY, CDR2 FYNNEI. CDR3 amino acids: CASRSTGVHQPQHF. The CDR3 DNA is TGTGCCAGCAGATCTACAGGGGTTCATCAGCCCCAGCATTTT.

J is TRBJ1-1 and V is TRBV6-1; D is undetermined. With 6 bases removed from V and 3 bases from J, the gap between germline ends came to 14 bases. Germline V gene sequence: CDR1 MNHNS, CDR2 SASEGT. The CDR3 is made up of 14 amino acids. The CDR3 sequence is CASRPSRLDTEAFF. In nucleotides, the CDR3 is TGTGCCAGCAGGCCATCGAGGCTCGACACTGAAGCTTTCTTT.

The chain couples TRBV23-1 to TRBJ1-1; tentatively, D is TRBD1 (5 bases). Being an ORF, TRBV23-1 has a function that is uncertain. The ends were cut back, 6 bases at V and 8 bases at J, with 16 bases in the middle. The CDR3 length is 13 residues. This chain's CDR3 is CASSQLGRGEAFF. CDR3 DNA: TGCGCCAGCAGCCAACTCGGGCGGGGCGAAGCTTTCTTT.

This clone was counted once. The V gene is TRBV11-2, the J gene TRBJ1-1; D may be TRBD1 (6 bases). From germline, CDR1 is SGHAT and CDR2 FQNNGV. Deletions cut 5 bases from V and 4 bases from J, with 14 bases between. The CDR3 length is 14 residues. CDR3 DNA: TGTGCCAGCAGCCCACAGGGTCAGGGCACTGAAGCTTTCTTT. Translating it yields CASSPQGQGTEAFF.

The CDR3 nucleotides are TGCAGTGCTCCGCTGGGGTATGAGCAGTTCTTC. This gives the protein CSAPLGYEQFF. V is TRBV20-1 and J is TRBJ2-1; D remains ambiguous. The V end lost 5 bases, the J end lost 8 bases, and 10 bases lay between the germline ends. The CDR3 has 11 amino acids. Germline V gene lookup returns CDR1 DFQATT and CDR2 SNEGSKA (reference sequence).

The rearrangement links TRBV18 to TRBJ1-3, with 11 bases matching TRBD1. This CDR3 spans 16 amino acids. V trimming: 5 bases; J trimming: 0 bases; junction bases outside the gene matches: 3. Germline assignment: CDR1 KGHSH and CDR2 LQKENI. The CDR3 sequence: CASSKDRGHSGNTIYF. In DNA, the CDR3 is TGTGCCAGCTCAAAGGACAGGGGGCACTCTGGAAACACCATATATTTT. Supplemented by reference TRBV18 and TRBJ1-3, the full variable domain reads NAGVMQNPRHLVRRRGQEARLRCSPMKGHSHVYWYRQLPEEGLKFMVYLQKENIIDESGMPKERFSAEFPKEGPSILRIQQVVRGDSAAYFCASSKDRGHSGNTIYFGEGSWLTVV.

V gene TRBV18 combines with J gene TRBJ2-1; 8 bases map to TRBD2. Germline CDR1 and CDR2: KGHSH and LQKENI. The CDR3 has 17 amino acids. Trimming at V came to 3 bases and at J to 3 bases, leaving 10 bases not matched to a gene. The CDR3 spells CASSPSSGLAGYNEQFF. CDR3 bases: TGTGCCAGCTCACCTTCATCGGGGCTAGCGGGCTACAATGAGCAGTTCTTC.

This chain uses TRBV6-5 with TRBJ1-2, with D possibly matching TRBD1 (6 bases). The V end lost 2 bases, the J end lost 9 bases, and 7 bases lay between the germline ends. CDR3 length: 11 residues. Germline V CDR1 and CDR2: MNHEY, SVGAGI. The CDR3 here is CASSYQGRYTF. The CDR3 DNA reads as TGTGCCAGCAGTTACCAGGGGCGCTACACCTTC.

V usage is TRBV4-1 and J usage is TRBJ2-2, with D perhaps TRBD2 (5 bases). The CDR3 extends over 15 amino acids. Trimming pared 6 bases from V and 6 bases from J, leaving 17 bases between. Germline CDR1 MGHRA, CDR2 YSYEKL. This CDR3 is CASRKPGTRPGELFF. In nucleotides, the CDR3 is TGCGCCAGCAGGAAACCGGGAACGCGGCCCGGGGAGCTGTTTTTT.

The V gene is TRBV7-2, the J gene TRBJ2-6, with a weak D call TRBD1 (6 bases). The CDR3 spans 17 residues. The V gene lost 5 bases and the J gene lost 2 bases, with 16 bases spanning the gap. Germline values: CDR1 SGHTA, CDR2 FQGNSA. This chain's CDR3 is CASSRATYRAGANVLTF. The CDR3 bases are TGTGCCAGCAGCCGCGCTACTTACAGGGCTGGGGCCAACGTCCTGACTTTC.

J is TRBJ2-7 and V is TRBV7-6, with D possibly matching TRBD2 (5 bases). The CDR3 contains 14 residues. From germline, CDR1 is SGHVS and CDR2 FNYEAQ. Between the trimmed V and J ends, which lost 7 bases and 7 bases, there was a span of 20 bases. The chain's CDR3 is CASTLTDWPGEQYF. The CDR3 nucleotides are TGTGCCAGCACCCTAACGGACTGGCCGGGTGAGCAGTACTTC.

This chain uses TRBV23-1 with TRBJ2-7; TRBD2 agrees at 7 bases. TRBV23-1 is sorted into the ORF group, with uncertain function. This CDR3 is 15 amino acids long. V trimming: 0 bases; J trimming: 6 bases; junction bases outside the gene matches: 8. For the CDR3, the DNA is TGCGCCAGCAGTCAATCTGGGGGGGAAGATGGCGAGCAGTACTTC. It yields the protein CASSQSGGEDGEQYF.

V is TRBV7-9 and J is TRBJ2-5; TRBD2 might be the D (6 bases). Matching the DNA end better, TRBJ2-7 makes the J call doubtful. Germline V gives CDR1 SEHNR, CDR2 FQNEAQ (reference sequence). The CDR3 contains 14 residues. CDR3 nucleotide sequence: TGTGCCAGCAGCTTAGCGCGGGGCTCCTACGAGCAGTACTTC. This encodes CASSLARGSYEQYF.

The chain recombines TRBV7-2 with TRBJ2-5, with D possibly being TRBD1 (5 bases). Trimming pared 4 bases from V and 1 base from J, leaving 13 bases between. CDR3 length equals 15 residues. The germline V gene encodes CDR1 SGHTA and CDR2 FQGNSA. CDR3 sequence reads: CASSYQGSPQETQYF. CDR3 nucleotides: TGTGCCAGCAGCTATCAGGGCTCACCCCAAGAGACCCAGTACTTC.

V usage is TRBV7-9 and J usage is TRBJ2-7, with 8 bases aligning to TRBD1. This CDR3 is 14 amino acids long. Germline V gene data show CDR1 as SEHNR and CDR2 as FQNEAQ (reference sequence). V shed 1 base and J 5 bases; nucleotides not matched to a gene: 4. Written as DNA, the CDR3 is TGTGCCAGCAGCTTAGAGACAGGGGTTCACGAGCAGTACTTC. Protein: CASSLETGVHEQYF.

The chain joins TRBV7-8 to TRBJ1-1; no clear D gene. Germline V gene data show CDR1 as SGHVS and CDR2 as FQNEAQ. Trimming shortened V by 4 bases and J by 2 bases, and 5 bases separated the two germline ends. The CDR3 runs to 12 residues. The CDR3 nucleotides are TGTGCCAGCAGCTATGATAACACTGAAGCTTTCTTT. Protein: CASSYDNTEAFF. Supplemented by reference TRBV7-8 and TRBJ1-1, the full variable domain reads GAGVSQSPRYKVAKRGQDVALRCDPISGHVSLFWYQQALGQGPEFLTYFQNEAQLDKSGLPSDRFFAERPEGSVSTLKIQRTQQEDSAVYLCASSYDNTEAFFGQGTRLTVV.

The chain carries TRBV6-1 and TRBJ2-1; 8 bases line up with TRBD2. J was trimmed by 4 bases and V by 1 base; bases with no gene match: 3. CDR3 length: 15 amino acids. Germline V gives CDR1 MNHNS, CDR2 SASEGT. The CDR3 DNA reads as TGTGCCAGCAGTGAAGAAGCGGGGGCGTACAATGAGCAGTTCTTC. Translation: CASSEEAGAYNEQFF.

The chain links TRBV2 to TRBJ2-1; D might be TRBD1 (6 bases). Trimming removed 6 bases from V and 4 bases from J, with 10 bases in between. In germline, CDR1 is SNHLY, CDR2 FYNNEI. The CDR3 is 13 residues long. CDR3 amino acids: CASRAGAYNEQFF. The CDR3 nucleotides are TGTGCCAGCAGGGCAGGGGCTTACAATGAGCAGTTCTTC. The full variable domain, completed using reference TRBV2 and TRBJ2-1, is EPEVTQTPSHQVTQMGQEVILRCVPISNHLYFYWYRQILGQKVEFLVSFYNNEISEKSEIFDDQFSVERPDGSNFTLKIRSTKLEDSAMYFCASRAGAYNEQFFGPGTRLTVL.

The rearrangement joins TRBV4-3 to TRBJ2-1; D may be TRBD1 or TRBD2 (5 bases each). CDR3 length equals 16 residues. Germline CDR1 LGHNA, CDR2 YSLEER. Trimming pared 1 base from V and 0 bases from J, leaving 10 bases between. CDR3 bases: TGCGCCAGCAGCCAAGCCGAGGGGAGCTCCTACAATGAGCAGTTCTTC. Its translation is CASSQAEGSSYNEQFF.

The chain joins TRBV30 to TRBJ2-7, with 7 bases that match TRBD2. The CDR3 is 14 amino acids. The germline V gene has CDR1 GTSNPN and CDR2 SVGIG (reference sequence). The trim removed 4 bases at V and 3 bases at J, leaving 9 bases unmatched. CDR3 sequence reads: CAWKGRGVNYEQYF. As DNA, the CDR3 is TGTGCCTGGAAAGGGAGGGGCGTAAACTACGAGCAGTACTTC.

The chain links TRBV7-9 to TRBJ2-1; the match to TRBD1 covers 7 bases. Trimming cost V 1 base and J 2 bases; bases outside gene matches: 2. CDR1 and CDR2 (germline): SEHNR, FQNEAQ (reference sequence). The CDR3 consists of 15 residues. The DNA for the CDR3 is TGTGCCAGCAGCTTAGGACAGGGTCCCTACAATGAGCAGTTCTTC. Amino acid sequence: CASSLGQGPYNEQFF.

This chain's CDR3 is CASSLTVYNEQFF. The DNA of the CDR3 is TGTGCCAGCAGCTTGACAGTTTACAATGAGCAGTTCTTC. The J gene is TRBJ2-1, the V gene TRBV5-4; D is unclear. There are 13 residues in the CDR3. CDR1 and CDR2 from the germline V gene are SGHNT and YYREEE (reference sequence). The germline V and J ends were trimmed by 1 base and 4 bases, with 6 bases remaining between them.

This clone was found once. This chain connects TRBV11-2 to TRBJ2-2, with TRBD2 identical over 7 bases. After removal of 1 base from V and 5 bases from J, the junction contained 7 bases not matched to a gene. The CDR3 covers 16 residues. The V gene's germline CDR1 is SGHAT and CDR2 FQNNGV. CDR3 sequence: CASSLGGGVATGELFF. The DNA for the CDR3 is TGTGCCAGCAGCTTAGGGGGAGGGGTAGCGACCGGGGAGCTGTTTTTT. Looking up the rest from reference TRBV11-2 and TRBJ2-2 gives the full variable domain: EAGVAQSPRYKIIEKRQSVAFWCNPISGHATLYWYQQILGQGPKLLIQFQNNGVVDDSQLPKDRFSAERLKGVDSTLKIQPAKLEDSAVYLCASSLGGGVATGELFFGEGSRLTVL.

This clone appeared many times. This chain links TRBV7-8 with TRBJ2-7; 13 bases are a match to TRBD2. V lost 5 bases to trimming and J lost 3 bases; unmatched junction nucleotides: 4. CDR3 size: 15 residues. Germline assignment: CDR1 SGHVS and CDR2 FQNEAQ. CDR3: CASSPRTSGSYEQYF. The CDR3 bases are TGTGCCAGCAGCCCCCGGACTAGCGGGAGCTACGAGCAGTACTTC. Full variable domain (remainder filled in from reference TRBV7-8 and TRBJ2-7): GAGVSQSPRYKVAKRGQDVALRCDPISGHVSLFWYQQALGQGPEFLTYFQNEAQLDKSGLPSDRFFAERPEGSVSTLKIQRTQQEDSAVYLCASSPRTSGSYEQYFGPGTRLTVT.

The chain couples TRBV7-9 to TRBJ2-2; 8 positions match TRBD2. Germline trimming cut 8 bases from V and 4 bases from J; bases unmatched to any gene: 12. Per the germline V gene, CDR1 is SEHNR and CDR2 is FQNEAQ (reference sequence). This CDR3 is 16 amino acids long. CDR3 DNA sequence: TGTGCCAGCTCGGGAGGGAGGCCGCGGGGCACCGGGGAGCTGTTTTTT. This translates into CASSGGRPRGTGELFF.

This clone has more than one count but fewer than ten. This rearrangement joins TRBV6-5 to TRBJ1-2; no clear D gene. Germline CDR1 reads MNHEY; CDR2 reads SVGAGI. The CDR3 is 14 residues long. Trimming stripped 5 bases from V and 7 bases from J, with 17 bases between. Here the CDR3 reads CASSLGDGLRGYTF. The CDR3 coding sequence is TGTGCCAGCAGTCTTGGAGACGGACTACGTGGCTACACCTTC.

The chain is built from TRBV7-9 and TRBJ1-1; a weak D match, TRBD1 (6 bases). Trimming took 5 bases from V and 5 from J, leaving 12 bases between them. Per the germline V gene, CDR1 is SEHNR and CDR2 is FQNEAQ (reference sequence). CDR3 length equals 13 residues. CDR3 region: CASSPQGGTEAFF. The CDR3 nucleotides read TGTGCCAGCAGCCCACAGGGAGGTACTGAAGCTTTCTTT.

This rearrangement joins TRBV19 to TRBJ2-7; 8 nucleotides agree with TRBD2. The germline gives CDR1 LNHDA, CDR2 SQIVND (reference sequence). The CDR3 is 14 residues long. Unmatched junction bases numbered 8, after V lost 10 bases and J lost 0 bases. CDR3 nucleotides: TGTGCCACCGCAGGACTAGCATCCTCCTACGAGCAGTACTTC. It yields the protein CATAGLASSYEQYF.

The rearrangement uses TRBV7-9 and TRBJ2-7; 10 bases are shared with TRBD1. CDR1 and CDR2 from the germline V gene are SEHNR and FQNEAQ (reference sequence). The V gene end was trimmed by 5 bases and the J gene end by 1 base; junction bases not matched to a gene: 8. This CDR3 has 16 residues. CDR3 amino acids: CASSPAGTGESYEQYF. CDR3 DNA sequence: TGTGCCAGCAGCCCAGCCGGGACAGGGGAATCCTACGAGCAGTACTTC.